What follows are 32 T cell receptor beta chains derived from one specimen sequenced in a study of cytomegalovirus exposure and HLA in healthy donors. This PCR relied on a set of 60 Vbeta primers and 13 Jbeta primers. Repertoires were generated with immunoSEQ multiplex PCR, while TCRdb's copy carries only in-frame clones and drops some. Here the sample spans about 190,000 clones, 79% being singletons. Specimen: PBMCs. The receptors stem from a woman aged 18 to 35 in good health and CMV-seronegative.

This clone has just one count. The DNA for the CDR3 is TGTGCCAGCAGCGTAGCCCTCTTAGCGGGAGGGCCATACAATGAGCAGTTCTTC. This encodes CASSVALLAGGPYNEQFF. The chain couples TRBV9 to TRBJ2-1; TRBD2 matches 11 bases. There are 18 residues in the CDR3. The V gene end was trimmed by 0 bases and the J gene end by 4 bases; junction bases not matched to a gene: 9. Germline values: CDR1 SGDLS, CDR2 YYNGEE.

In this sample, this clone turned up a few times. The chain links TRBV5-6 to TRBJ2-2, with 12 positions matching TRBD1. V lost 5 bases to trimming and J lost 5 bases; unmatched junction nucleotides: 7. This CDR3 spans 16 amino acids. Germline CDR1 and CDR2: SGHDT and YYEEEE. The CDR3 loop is CASSWGQGAGTGELFF. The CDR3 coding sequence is TGTGCCAGCAGTTGGGGACAGGGGGCCGGGACCGGGGAGCTGTTTTTT.

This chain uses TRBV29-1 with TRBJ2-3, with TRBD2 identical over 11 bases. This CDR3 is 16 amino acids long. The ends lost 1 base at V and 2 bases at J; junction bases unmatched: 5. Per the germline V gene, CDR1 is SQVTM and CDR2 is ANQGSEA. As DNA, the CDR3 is TGCAGCGTTGAAGGTTCTAGCGGGAGGTACACAGATACGCAGTATTTT. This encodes CSVEGSSGRYTDTQYF.

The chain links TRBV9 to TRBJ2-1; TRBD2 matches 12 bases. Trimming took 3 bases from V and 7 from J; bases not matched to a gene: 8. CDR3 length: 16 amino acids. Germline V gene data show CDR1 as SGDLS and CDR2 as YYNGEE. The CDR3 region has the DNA TGTGCCAGCAGCGGATCGACTAGCGGGAGTGTAAATGAGCAGTTCTTC. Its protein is CASSGSTSGSVNEQFF.

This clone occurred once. CDR3 region: CAWSPRPVGVQYF. CDR3 bases: TGTGCCTGGAGTCCACGCCCCGTAGGAGTGCAGTACTTC. The rearrangement joins TRBV30 to TRBJ2-7; D gene ambiguous. The CDR3 spans 13 residues. The germline gives CDR1 GTSNPN, CDR2 SVGIG (reference sequence). V lost 2 bases to trimming and J lost 9 bases, with 17 bases between them.

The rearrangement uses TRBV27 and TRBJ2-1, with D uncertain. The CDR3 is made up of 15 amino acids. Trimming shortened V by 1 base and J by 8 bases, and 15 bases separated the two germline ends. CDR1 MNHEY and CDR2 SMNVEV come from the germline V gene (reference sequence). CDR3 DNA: TGTGCCAGCAGTTTATTTAAGCAACCGCGCGATGAGCAGTTCTTC. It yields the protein CASSLFKQPRDEQFF.

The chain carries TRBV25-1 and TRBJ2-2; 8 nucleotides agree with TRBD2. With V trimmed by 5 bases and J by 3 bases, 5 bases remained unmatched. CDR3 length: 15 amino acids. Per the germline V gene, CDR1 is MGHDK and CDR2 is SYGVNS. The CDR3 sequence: CASSTTSDYTGELFF. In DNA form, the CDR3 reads TGTGCCAGCAGTACGACTAGCGACTACACCGGGGAGCTGTTTTTT. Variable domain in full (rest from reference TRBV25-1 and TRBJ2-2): EADIYQTPRYLVIGTGKKITLECSQTMGHDKMYWYQQDPGMELHLIHYSYGVNSTEKGDLSSESTVSRIRTEHFPLTLESARPSHTSQYLCASSTTSDYTGELFFGEGSRLTVL.

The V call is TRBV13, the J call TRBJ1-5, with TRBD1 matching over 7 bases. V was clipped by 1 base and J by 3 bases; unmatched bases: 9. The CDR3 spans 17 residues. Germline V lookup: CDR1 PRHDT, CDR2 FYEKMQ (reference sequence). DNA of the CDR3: TGTGCCAGCAGCTTAGAGGGGCAGGGGGAGGACAATCAGCCCCAGCATTTT. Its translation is CASSLEGQGEDNQPQHF.

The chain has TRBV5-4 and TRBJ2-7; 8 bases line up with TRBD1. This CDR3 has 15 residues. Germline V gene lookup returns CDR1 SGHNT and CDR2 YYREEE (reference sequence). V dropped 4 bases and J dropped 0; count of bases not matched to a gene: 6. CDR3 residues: CASSTGQESSYEQYF. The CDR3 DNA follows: TGTGCCAGCAGCACGGGACAGGAGAGCTCCTACGAGCAGTACTTC.

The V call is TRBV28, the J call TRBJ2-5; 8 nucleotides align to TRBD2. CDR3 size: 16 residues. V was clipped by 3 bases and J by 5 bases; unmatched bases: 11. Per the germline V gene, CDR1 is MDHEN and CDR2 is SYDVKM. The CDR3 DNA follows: TGTGCCAGCAGTTTGGGTTCCGGGGGGGCCGTTGAGACCCAGTACTTC. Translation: CASSLGSGGAVETQYF.

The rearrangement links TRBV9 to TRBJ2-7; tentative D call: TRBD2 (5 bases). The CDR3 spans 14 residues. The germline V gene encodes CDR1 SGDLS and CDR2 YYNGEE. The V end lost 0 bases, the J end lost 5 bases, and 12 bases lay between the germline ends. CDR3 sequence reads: CASSVGRGQDEQYF. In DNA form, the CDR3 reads TGTGCCAGCAGCGTAGGAAGAGGGCAGGACGAGCAGTACTTC.

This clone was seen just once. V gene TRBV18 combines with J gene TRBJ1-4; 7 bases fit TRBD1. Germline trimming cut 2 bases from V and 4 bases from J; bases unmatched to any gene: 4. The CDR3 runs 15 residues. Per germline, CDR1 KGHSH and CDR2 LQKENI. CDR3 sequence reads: CASSPRGQNNEKLFF. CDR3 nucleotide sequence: TGTGCCAGCTCACCAAGGGGACAGAATAATGAAAAACTGTTTTTT.

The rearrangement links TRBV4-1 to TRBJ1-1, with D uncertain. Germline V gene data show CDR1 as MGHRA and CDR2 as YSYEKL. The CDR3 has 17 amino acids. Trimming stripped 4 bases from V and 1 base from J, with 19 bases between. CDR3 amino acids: CASSPNIYQVSNTEAFF. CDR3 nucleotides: TGCGCCAGCAGCCCTAATATATATCAGGTTTCGAACACTGAAGCTTTCTTT.

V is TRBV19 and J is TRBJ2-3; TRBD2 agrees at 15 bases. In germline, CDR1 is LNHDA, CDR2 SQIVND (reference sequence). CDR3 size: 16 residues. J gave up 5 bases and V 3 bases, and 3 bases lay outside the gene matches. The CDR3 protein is CASSIGTSGGRDTQYF. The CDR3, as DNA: TGTGCCAGTAGTATCGGGACTAGCGGGGGGAGAGATACGCAGTATTTT.

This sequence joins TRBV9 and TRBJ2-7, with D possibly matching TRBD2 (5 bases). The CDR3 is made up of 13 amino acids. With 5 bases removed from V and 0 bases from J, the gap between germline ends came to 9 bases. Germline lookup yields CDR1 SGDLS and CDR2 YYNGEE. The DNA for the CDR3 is TGTGCCAGCAGTCTAGCCCCCTCCTACGAGCAGTACTTC. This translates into CASSLAPSYEQYF.

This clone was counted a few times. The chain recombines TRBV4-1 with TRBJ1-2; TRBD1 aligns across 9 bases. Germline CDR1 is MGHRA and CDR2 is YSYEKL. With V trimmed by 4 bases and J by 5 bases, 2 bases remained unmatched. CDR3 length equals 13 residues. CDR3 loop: CASSLGTGYGYTF. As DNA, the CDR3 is TGCGCCAGCAGCCTGGGGACAGGGTATGGCTACACCTTC.

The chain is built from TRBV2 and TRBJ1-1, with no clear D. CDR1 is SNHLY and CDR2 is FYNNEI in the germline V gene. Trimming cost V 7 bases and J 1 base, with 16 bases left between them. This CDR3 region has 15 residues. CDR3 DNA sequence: TGTGCCAGCACCCCCCGTGAGGGTACGAACACTGAAGCTTTCTTT. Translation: CASTPREGTNTEAFF.

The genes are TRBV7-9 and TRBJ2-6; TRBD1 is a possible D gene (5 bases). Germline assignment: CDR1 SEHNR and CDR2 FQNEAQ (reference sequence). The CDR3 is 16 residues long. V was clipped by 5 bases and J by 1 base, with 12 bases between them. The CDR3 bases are TGTGCCAGCAGCCCCCAGGGTGGGTCTGGGGCCAACGTCCTGACTTTC. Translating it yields CASSPQGGSGANVLTF.

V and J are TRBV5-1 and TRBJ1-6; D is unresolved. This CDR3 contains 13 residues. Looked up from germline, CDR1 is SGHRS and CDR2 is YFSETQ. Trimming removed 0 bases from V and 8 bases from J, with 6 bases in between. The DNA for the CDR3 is TGCGCCAGCAGCTTGGCTCAGGATTCACCCCTCCACTTT. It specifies CASSLAQDSPLHF.

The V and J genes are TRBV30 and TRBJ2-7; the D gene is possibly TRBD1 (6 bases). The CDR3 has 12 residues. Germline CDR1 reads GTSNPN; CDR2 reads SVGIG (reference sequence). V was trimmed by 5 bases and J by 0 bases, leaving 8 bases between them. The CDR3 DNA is TGTGCCTGGGGACAGCCCTCCTACGAGCAGTACTTC. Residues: CAWGQPSYEQYF.

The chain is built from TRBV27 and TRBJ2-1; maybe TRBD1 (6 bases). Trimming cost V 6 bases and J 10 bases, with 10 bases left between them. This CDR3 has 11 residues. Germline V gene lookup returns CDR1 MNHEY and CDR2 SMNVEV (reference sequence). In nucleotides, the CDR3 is TGTGCCAGCAGATCAGGGGTAGAGCAGTTCTTC. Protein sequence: CASRSGVEQFF.

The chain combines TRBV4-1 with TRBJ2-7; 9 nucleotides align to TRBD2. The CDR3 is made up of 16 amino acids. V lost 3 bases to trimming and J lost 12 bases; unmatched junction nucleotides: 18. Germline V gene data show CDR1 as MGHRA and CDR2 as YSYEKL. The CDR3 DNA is TGCGCCAGCAGCCAGGGCCTAGGAGCGGGGGGACCTTTCCTGTACTTC. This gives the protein CASSQGLGAGGPFLYF.

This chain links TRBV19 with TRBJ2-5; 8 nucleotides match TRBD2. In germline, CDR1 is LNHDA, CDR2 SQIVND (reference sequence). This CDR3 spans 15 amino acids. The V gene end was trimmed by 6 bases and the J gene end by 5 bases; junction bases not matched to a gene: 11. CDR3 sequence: CASSVGLASGETQYF. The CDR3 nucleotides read TGTGCCAGTAGCGTTGGACTAGCATCTGGGGAGACCCAGTACTTC.

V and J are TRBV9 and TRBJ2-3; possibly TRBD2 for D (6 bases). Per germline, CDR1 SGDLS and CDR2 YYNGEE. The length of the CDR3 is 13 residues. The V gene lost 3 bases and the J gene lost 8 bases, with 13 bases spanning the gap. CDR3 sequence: CASSGLDMGTQYF. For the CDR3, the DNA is TGTGCCAGCAGCGGACTAGACATGGGTACGCAGTATTTT. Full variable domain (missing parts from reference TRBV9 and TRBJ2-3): DSGVTQTPKHLITATGQRVTLRCSPRSGDLSVYWYQQSLDQGLQFLIQYYNGEERAKGNILERFSAQQFPDLHSELNLSSLELGDSALYFCASSGLDMGTQYFGPGTRLTVL.

CDR3 nucleotide sequence: TGTGCCAGCAGTGGGACTAGGACTTACTCTGGGGCCAACGTCCTGACTTTC. Translated: CASSGTRTYSGANVLTF. V usage is TRBV2 and J usage is TRBJ2-6; 7 nucleotides line up with TRBD2. V was clipped by 4 bases and J by 0 bases; unmatched bases: 6. The CDR3 sequence is 17 residues long. Per the germline V gene, CDR1 is SNHLY and CDR2 is FYNNEI.

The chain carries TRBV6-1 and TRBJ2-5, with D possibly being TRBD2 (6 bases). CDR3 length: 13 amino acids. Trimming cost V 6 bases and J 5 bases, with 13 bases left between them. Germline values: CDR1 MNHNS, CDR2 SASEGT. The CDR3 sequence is CASRLGSGETQYF. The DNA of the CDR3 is TGTGCCAGCAGACTCGGGAGTGGGGAGACCCAGTACTTC.

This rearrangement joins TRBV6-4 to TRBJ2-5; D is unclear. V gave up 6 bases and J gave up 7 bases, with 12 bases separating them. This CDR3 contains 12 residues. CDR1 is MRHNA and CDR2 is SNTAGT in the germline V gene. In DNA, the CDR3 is TGTGCCAGCAGAGGAGTCCCTGGGACCCAGTACTTC. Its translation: CASRGVPGTQYF.

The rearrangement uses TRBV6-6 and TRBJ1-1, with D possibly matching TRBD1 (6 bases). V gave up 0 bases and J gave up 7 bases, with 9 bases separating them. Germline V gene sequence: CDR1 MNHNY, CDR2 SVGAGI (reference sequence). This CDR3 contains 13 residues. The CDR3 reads CASSYSKGGEAFF. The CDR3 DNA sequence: TGTGCCAGCAGTTACTCGAAAGGGGGTGAAGCTTTCTTT.

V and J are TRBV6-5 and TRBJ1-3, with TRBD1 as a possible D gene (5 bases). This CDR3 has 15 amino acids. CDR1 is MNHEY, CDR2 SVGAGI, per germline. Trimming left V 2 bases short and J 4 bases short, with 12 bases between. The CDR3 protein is CASSYDPGAGNTIYF. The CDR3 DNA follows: TGTGCCAGCAGTTACGATCCTGGGGCCGGAAACACCATATATTTT.

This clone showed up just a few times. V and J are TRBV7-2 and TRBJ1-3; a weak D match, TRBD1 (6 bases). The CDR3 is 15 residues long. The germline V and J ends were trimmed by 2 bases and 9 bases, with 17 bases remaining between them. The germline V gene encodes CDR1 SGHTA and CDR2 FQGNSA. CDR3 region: CASSLTGGGGGTIYF. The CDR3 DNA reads TGTGCCAGCAGCTTAACGGGGGGCGGTGGAGGCACCATATATTTT. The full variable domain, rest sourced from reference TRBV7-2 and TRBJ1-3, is GAGVSQSPSNKVTEKGKDVELRCDPISGHTALYWYRQSLGQGLEFLIYFQGNSAPDKSGLPSDRFSAERTGGSVSTLTIQRTQQEDSAVYLCASSLTGGGGGTIYFGEGSWLTVV.

The CDR3 is CASSILGTVDQPQHF. The CDR3, as DNA: TGTGCCAGTAGTATACTAGGGACAGTTGATCAGCCCCAGCATTTT. The chain couples TRBV19 to TRBJ1-5; TRBD1 matches at 7 bases. The CDR3 is 15 residues long. The V gene's germline CDR1 is LNHDA and CDR2 SQIVND (reference sequence). V dropped 2 bases and J dropped 5; count of bases not matched to a gene: 6.

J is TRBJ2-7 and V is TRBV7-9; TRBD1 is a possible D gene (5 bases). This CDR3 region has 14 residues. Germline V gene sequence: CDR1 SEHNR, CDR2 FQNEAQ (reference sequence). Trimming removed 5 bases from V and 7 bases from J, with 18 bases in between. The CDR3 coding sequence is TGTGCCAGCAGCCCCGGTCAAGGGGATTCAGAGCAGTACTTC. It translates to CASSPGQGDSEQYF. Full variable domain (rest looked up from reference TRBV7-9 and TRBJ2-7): DTGVSQNPRHKITKRGQNVTFRCDPISEHNRLYWYRQTLGQGPEFLTYFQNEAQLEKSRLLSDRFSAERPKGSFSTLEIQRTEQGDSAMYLCASSPGQGDSEQYFGPGTRLTVT.